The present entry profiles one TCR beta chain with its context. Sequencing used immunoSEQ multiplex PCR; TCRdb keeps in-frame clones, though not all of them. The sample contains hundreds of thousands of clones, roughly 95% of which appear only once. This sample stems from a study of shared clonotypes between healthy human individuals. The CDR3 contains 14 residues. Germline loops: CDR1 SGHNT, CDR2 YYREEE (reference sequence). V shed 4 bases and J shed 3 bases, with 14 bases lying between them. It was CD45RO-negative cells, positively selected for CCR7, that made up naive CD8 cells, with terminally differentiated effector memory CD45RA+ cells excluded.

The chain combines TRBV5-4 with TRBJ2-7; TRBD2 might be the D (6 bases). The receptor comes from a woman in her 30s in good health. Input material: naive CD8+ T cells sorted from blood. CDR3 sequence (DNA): TGTGCCAGCAGCCCGGCTGGGCGGGGCTACGAGCAGTACTTC. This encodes CASSPAGRGYEQYF.